This TCR beta chain was found in a study of CD8+CD57+ T cells in acquired aplastic anemia. Study-level information: The study obtained an average of about 3.2 ug of DNA from sorted CD4+ and CD8+ cells. Study conclusions and caveats: Found in both controls and patients were around 30 CD8+ CDR3 sequences.

Selection for sequencing was limited to patients who had shown CD8+CD57+ cell expansion by flow cytometry. By the time of blood sampling, patients had still received no therapy. CDR3 length equals 14 residues. Germline V gene lookup returns CDR1 SNHLY and CDR2 FYNNEI. V lost 5 bases and J lost 6, with 14 bases in between. Genomic DNA templated the TCR beta VDJ and CDR3 profiling. In TCRdb, the reads were re-called with MiXCR into one record per CDR3 protein. Of approximately 150,000 distinct CDR3 sequences detected, around half appear once; the ten largest clones hold about 2.9%. Notes on this clonotype: The antigen is unknown.

The sequenced sample was sorted CD4+, CD8+, or CD8+CD57+ T cells (not recorded which) from PBMCs. The chain uses TRBV2 and TRBJ2-1, with D possibly matching TRBD1 (7 bases). The receptor was derived from a human donor with aplastic anemia. CDR3 loop: CASSSRQGGNEQFF. DNA of the CDR3: TGTGCCAGCAGTTCCCGACAGGGAGGCAATGAGCAGTTCTTC.